This T cell receptor (beta chain) was obtained from a study of blood T cell repertoires in COVID-19. The V gene's germline CDR1 is SGHTA and CDR2 FQGNSA. J lost 7 bases, V lost 7 bases, and 8 bases had no gene match. The CDR3 totals 15 residues. This table comes from immunoSEQ multiplex PCR, and its TCRdb copy is limited to in-frame clones, with some not included. Of a few hundred thousand clones listed, 80% to 90% are singletons. The sequenced material came from peripheral blood. This TCR derives from a woman in her 40s who had recovered from COVID-19. The V call is TRBV7-2, the J call TRBJ1-4, with 11 bases that match TRBD1. In DNA, the CDR3 is TGTGCCAGCATCGTCGGACAGGGGGCGGGTGAAAAACTGTTTTTT. As protein: CASIVGQGAGEKLFF. The full variable domain, rest sourced from reference TRBV7-2 and TRBJ1-4, is GAGVSQSPSNKVTEKGKDVELRCDPISGHTALYWYRQSLGQGLEFLIYFQGNSAPDKSGLPSDRFSAERTGGSVSTLTIQRTQQEDSAVYLCASIVGQGAGEKLFFGSGTQLSVL.